These 7 T cell receptor beta chains originate from one sample sequenced in a study of T cells in women clearing cervical HPV infection. Sequencing used immunoSEQ multiplex PCR; TCRdb keeps in-frame clones, though not all of them. The sample holds tens of thousands of clones. Source material: blood buffy coat. These receptors came from a woman between 18 and 69 years old with a cervical HPV16 infection that either progressed to CIN3+ or cleared (not recorded which).

CDR3 residues: CASSSGQNSPLHF. The part of the CDR3 DNA that was read is TGTGCCAGCAGCTCTGGACAGAATTCACCC. The chain carries TRBV11-3 and TRBJ1-6, with D perhaps matching TRBD1 (6 bases). The read gets to within 3 residues of the CDR3 end, and the germline J gene fills in the rest. V gave up 4 bases and J gave up 7 bases, with 8 bases separating them. The CDR3 is 13 residues long. The germline V gene encodes CDR1 SGHNT and CDR2 YENEEA.

CDR3 bases read: TGTGCCCAGCGTGGACTAGCGGGAGGAGGGGGAGTGGGTGAG. Translated, it gives CAQRGLAGGGGVGE. The whole CDR3 protein is CAQRGLAGGGGVGEQFF. V and J are TRBV30 and TRBJ2-1; 14 bases are shared with TRBD2. Sequencing ends 3 residues short of the CDR3 end; the germline J gene provides the rest. The CDR3 is 17 residues long. Germline CDR1 reads GTSNPN; CDR2 reads SVGIG (reference sequence). V was clipped by 8 bases and J by 9 bases; unmatched bases: 18.

About this clone itself: The CDR3 end falls 3 residues outside the read, so it is completed with the germline J gene. This chain uses TRBV20-1 with TRBJ2-2; tentatively, D is TRBD2 (5 bases). The CDR3 is 11 residues long. In germline, CDR1 is DFQATT, CDR2 SNEGSKA (reference sequence). This CDR3 reads CSASGDSPLFF. The CDR3 DNA, read in part, is TGCAGTGCTAGCGGGGATTCACCG.

Details on this clone: Read coverage stops 3 residues before the CDR3 terminus; the germline J gene supplies the remainder. J is TRBJ2-3 and V is TRBV7-7; D may be TRBD1 (6 bases). The CDR3 is 15 amino acids. Germline loops: CDR1 SSHAT, CDR2 FNYEAQ (reference sequence). The CDR3 sequence: CASSLRGGRGEPQYF. CDR3 DNA (partial): TGTGCCAGCAGCTTACGGGGTGGCAGGGGAGAGCCG.

Note on this clone: The CDR3 extends 3 residues past the end of the read, so its final part is completed from the germline J gene. The chain combines TRBV30 with TRBJ2-3; 8 bases line up with TRBD1. Germline lookup yields CDR1 GTSNPN and CDR2 SVGIG (reference sequence). This CDR3 region has 15 residues. The V segment lost 2 bases and the J segment 3 bases; nucleotides outside the gene matches: 7. The CDR3 protein is CAWSMTGVWTDTQYF. The covered CDR3 bases are TGTGCCTGGAGTATGACAGGGGTATGGACAGATACG.

As regards this clone: The read terminates 3 residues before the CDR3 end, so the remaining end is supplied by the germline J gene. The chain couples TRBV12-3 or TRBV12-4 to TRBJ2-7, with 7 positions matching TRBD1. The CDR3 totals 16 residues. V gave up 5 bases and J gave up 0 bases; unmatched junction bases: 10. This CDR3 is CASSPLDRNSSYEQYF. The sequenced CDR3 bases are TGTGCCAGCAGTCCGTTGGACAGGAACAGCTCCTACGAG.

Comments on this clone: The sequence runs out 3 residues before the end of the CDR3; the remainder is reconstructed from the germline J gene. V is TRBV6-2 or TRBV6-3 and J is TRBJ1-5; D is possibly TRBD1 (6 bases). Trimming took 6 bases from V and 4 from J, leaving 13 bases between them. Germline lookup yields CDR1 MNHEY and CDR2 SVGEGT. This CDR3 spans 14 amino acids. The CDR3 bases that were read are TGTGCCAGCAGGGCATACAGGGAGAATCAGCCC. It codes for CASRAYRENQP. The full CDR3 is CASRAYRENQPQHF.